This TCR beta chain was identified in a study of cytomegalovirus exposure and HLA in healthy donors. Study-level background: Among about 179 million T cells, an earlier analysis found approximately 110 million unique TCR beta sequences. Findings of the study overall: Sequencing had likely introduced a cluster of highly shared sequence variants as an artifact. TCR beta V- and J-gene trimming, according to a later analysis, was linked to a missense DCLRE1C variant. In vitro assays verified that three CMV-associated chains recognized CMV antigens specifically.

About this clone: What it binds is unknown.

PCR used 60 Vbeta primers and 13 Jbeta primers. Produced via immunoSEQ multiplex PCR; TCRdb's table is partial and in-frame only. The sample consists of fewer than 200,000 clones, roughly 80% of them appearing once. CDR1 LNHNV and CDR2 YYDKDF come from the germline V gene (reference sequence). V lost 0 bases to trimming and J lost 5 bases, with 13 bases between them. The CDR3 has 15 residues. This TCR was recovered from a female donor in good health and CMV-seronegative. The chain links TRBV15 to TRBJ2-5; D is perhaps TRBD1 (5 bases). Sequencing was carried out using PBMCs. CDR3 residues: CATSREGRGLETQYF. Here the CDR3 DNA reads TGTGCCACCAGCAGAGAGGGTAGGGGCCTGGAGACCCAGTACTTC.